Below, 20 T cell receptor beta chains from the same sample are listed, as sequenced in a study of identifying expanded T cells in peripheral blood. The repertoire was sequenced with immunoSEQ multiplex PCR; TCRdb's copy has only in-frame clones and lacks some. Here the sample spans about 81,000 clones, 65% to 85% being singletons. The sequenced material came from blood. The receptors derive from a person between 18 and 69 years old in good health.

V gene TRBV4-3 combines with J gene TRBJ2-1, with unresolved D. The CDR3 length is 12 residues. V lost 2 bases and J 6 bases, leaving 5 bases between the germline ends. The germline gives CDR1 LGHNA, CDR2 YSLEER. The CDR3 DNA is TGCGCCAGCAGCCAATACCGCAATGAGCAGTTCTTC. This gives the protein CASSQYRNEQFF.

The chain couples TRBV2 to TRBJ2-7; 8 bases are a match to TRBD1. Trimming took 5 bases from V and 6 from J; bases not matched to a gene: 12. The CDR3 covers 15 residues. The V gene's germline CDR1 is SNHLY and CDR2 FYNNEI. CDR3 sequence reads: CASSLEAGGLGEQYF. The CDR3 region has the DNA TGTGCCAGCAGTTTGGAGGCAGGGGGCTTGGGCGAGCAGTACTTC.

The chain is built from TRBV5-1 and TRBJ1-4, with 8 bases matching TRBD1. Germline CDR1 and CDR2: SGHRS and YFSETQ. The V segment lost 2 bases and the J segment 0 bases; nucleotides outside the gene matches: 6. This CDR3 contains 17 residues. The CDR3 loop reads CASSFGQGTATNEKLFF. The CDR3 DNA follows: TGCGCCAGCAGCTTCGGACAGGGAACCGCAACTAATGAAAAACTGTTTTTT.

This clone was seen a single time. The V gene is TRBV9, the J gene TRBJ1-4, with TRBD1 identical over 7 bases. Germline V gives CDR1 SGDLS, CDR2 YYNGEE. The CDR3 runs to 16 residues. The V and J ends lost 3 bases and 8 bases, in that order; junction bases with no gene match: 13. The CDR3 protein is CASSANSGTVLEKLFF. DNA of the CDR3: TGTGCCAGCAGCGCAAATAGCGGGACAGTCCTCGAAAAACTGTTTTTT.

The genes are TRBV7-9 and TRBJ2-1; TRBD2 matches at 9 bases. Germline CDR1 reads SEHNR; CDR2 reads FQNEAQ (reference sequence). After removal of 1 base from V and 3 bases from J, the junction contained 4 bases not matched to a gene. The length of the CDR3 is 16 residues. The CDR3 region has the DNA TGTGCCAGCAGCTTAGTGGAACTAGCGGGCTACAATGAGCAGTTCTTC. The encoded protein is CASSLVELAGYNEQFF.

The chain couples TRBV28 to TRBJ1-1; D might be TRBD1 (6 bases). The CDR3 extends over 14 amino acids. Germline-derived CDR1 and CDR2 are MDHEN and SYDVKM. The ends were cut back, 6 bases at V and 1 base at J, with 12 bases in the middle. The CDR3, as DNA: TGTGCCAGCAGCCCGGGACATTCGAACACTGAAGCTTTCTTT. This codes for CASSPGHSNTEAFF.

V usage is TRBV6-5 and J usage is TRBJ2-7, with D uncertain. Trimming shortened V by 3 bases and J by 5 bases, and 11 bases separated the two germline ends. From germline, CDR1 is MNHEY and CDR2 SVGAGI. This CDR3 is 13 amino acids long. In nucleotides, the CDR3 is TGTGCCAGCAGTTATGATCCGTTTGACGAGCAGTACTTC. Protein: CASSYDPFDEQYF.

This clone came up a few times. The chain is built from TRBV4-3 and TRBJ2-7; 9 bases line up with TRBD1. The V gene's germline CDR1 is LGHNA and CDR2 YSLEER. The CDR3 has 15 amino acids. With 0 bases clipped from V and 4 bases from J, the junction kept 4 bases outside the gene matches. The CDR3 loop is CASSQDDRGTYEQYF. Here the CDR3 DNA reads TGCGCCAGCAGCCAAGATGACAGGGGGACTTACGAGCAGTACTTC.

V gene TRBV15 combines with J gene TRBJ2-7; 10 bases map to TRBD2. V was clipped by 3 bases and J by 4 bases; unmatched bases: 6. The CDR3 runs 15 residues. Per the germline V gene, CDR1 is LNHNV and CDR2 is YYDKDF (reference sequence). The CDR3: CATSSGSSGRYEQYF. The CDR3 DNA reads TGTGCCACCAGCAGCGGGTCTAGCGGGAGATACGAGCAGTACTTC.

CDR3 DNA sequence: TGTGCCAGCAGTTACAGTCCGGGGAACGAGCAGTACTTC. Translated, it gives CASSYSPGNEQYF. This chain joins TRBV6-5 and TRBJ2-7; D is perhaps TRBD2 (5 bases). The CDR3 is 13 amino acids. From germline, CDR1 is MNHEY and CDR2 SVGAGI. V was shortened by 2 bases and J by 5 bases, with 10 bases between the two germline ends.

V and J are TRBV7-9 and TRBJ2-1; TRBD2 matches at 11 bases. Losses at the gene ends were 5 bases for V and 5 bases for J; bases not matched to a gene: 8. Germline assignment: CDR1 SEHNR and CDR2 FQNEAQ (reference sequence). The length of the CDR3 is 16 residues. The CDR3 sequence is CASSATGTSGDNEQFF. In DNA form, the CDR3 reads TGTGCCAGCAGCGCGACCGGGACTAGCGGAGACAATGAGCAGTTCTTC. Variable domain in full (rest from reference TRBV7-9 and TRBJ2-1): DTGVSQNPRHKITKRGQNVTFRCDPISEHNRLYWYRQTLGQGPEFLTYFQNEAQLEKSRLLSDRFSAERPKGSFSTLEIQRTEQGDSAMYLCASSATGTSGDNEQFFGPGTRLTVL.

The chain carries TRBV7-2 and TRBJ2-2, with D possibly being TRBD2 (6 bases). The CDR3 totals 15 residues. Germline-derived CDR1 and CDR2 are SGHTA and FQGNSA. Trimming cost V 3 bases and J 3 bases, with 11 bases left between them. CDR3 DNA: TGTGCCAGCAGCTTTCGCGGGATTGACACCGGGGAGCTGTTTTTT. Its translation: CASSFRGIDTGELFF.

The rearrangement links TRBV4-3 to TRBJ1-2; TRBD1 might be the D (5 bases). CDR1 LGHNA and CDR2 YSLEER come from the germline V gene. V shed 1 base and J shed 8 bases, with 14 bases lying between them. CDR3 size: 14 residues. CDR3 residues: CASSQVAGSTGYTF. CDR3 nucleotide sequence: TGCGCCAGCAGCCAAGTTGCAGGGAGTACAGGCTACACCTTC.

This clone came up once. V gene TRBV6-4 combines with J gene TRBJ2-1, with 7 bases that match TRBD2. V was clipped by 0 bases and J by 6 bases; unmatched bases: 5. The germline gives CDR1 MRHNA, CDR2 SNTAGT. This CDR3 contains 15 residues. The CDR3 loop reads CASSDSTSWGNEQFF. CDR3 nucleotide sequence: TGTGCCAGCAGTGACTCGACTAGCTGGGGCAATGAGCAGTTCTTC.

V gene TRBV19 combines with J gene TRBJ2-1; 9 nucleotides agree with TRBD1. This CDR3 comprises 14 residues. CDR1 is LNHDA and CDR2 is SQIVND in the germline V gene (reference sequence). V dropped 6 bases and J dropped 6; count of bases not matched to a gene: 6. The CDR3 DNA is TGTGCCAGTAGGGAGGGACAGGGTGGCAATGAGCAGTTCTTC. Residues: CASREGQGGNEQFF.

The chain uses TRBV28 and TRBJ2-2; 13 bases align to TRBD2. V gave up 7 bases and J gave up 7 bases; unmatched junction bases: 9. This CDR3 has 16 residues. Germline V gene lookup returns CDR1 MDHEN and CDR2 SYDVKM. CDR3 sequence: CASTGGTSGNFGELFF. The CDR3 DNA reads TGTGCCAGCACCGGAGGGACTAGCGGGAATTTCGGGGAGCTGTTTTTT.

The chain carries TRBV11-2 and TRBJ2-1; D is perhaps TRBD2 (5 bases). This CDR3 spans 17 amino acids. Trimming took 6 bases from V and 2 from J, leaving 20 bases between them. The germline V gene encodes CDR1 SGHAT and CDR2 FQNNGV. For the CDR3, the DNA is TGTGCCAGCAGTACGGGATTCACTTTTCCTACCTACAATGAGCAGTTCTTC. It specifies CASSTGFTFPTYNEQFF.

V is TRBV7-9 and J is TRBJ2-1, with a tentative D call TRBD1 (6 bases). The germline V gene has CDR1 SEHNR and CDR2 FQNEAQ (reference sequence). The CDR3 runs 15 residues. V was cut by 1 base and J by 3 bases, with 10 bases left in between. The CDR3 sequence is CASSLVGTIYNEQFF. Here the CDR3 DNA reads TGTGCCAGCAGCTTAGTGGGGACAATCTACAATGAGCAGTTCTTC. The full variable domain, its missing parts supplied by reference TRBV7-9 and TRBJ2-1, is DTGVSQNPRHKITKRGQNVTFRCDPISEHNRLYWYRQTLGQGPEFLTYFQNEAQLEKSRLLSDRFSAERPKGSFSTLEIQRTEQGDSAMYLCASSLVGTIYNEQFFGPGTRLTVL.

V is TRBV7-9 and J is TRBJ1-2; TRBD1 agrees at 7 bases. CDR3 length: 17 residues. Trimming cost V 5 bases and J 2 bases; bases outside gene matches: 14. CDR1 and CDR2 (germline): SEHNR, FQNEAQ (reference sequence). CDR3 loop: CASSPNAGQPLNYGYTF. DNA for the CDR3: TGTGCCAGCAGCCCGAATGCGGGACAGCCTCTGAACTATGGCTACACCTTC.

Here the CDR3 reads CASSQDYRVSNQPQHF. The CDR3 DNA reads as TGCGCCAGCAGCCAAGATTACAGAGTCAGCAATCAGCCCCAGCATTTT. The V call is TRBV4-3, the J call TRBJ1-5; D call uncertain. The germline CDR1 and CDR2 sequences are LGHNA and YSLEER. V lost 0 bases and J lost 1, with 10 bases in between. CDR3 length equals 16 residues.